This T cell receptor beta chain was captured in a study of T-cell reconstitution after alpha-beta-depleted transplantation in children. Study-wide results and limits: Several hundred expanded graft clones reportedly were the source of alpha-beta T cells about two months after transplant. Among T cells one year after transplant, newly produced cells accounted for most counts and diversity. Day-60 TCRbeta diversity that was high in some patients was derived from surviving recipient T cells and thymic progenitors.

A few counts support this clonotype. The antigen remains unidentified. Looked up from germline, CDR1 is SGHRS and CDR2 is YFSETQ. Trimming cost V 4 bases and J 3 bases; bases outside gene matches: 4. There are 14 residues in the CDR3. Preparation of the TCRbeta library was carried out with unique molecular identifiers. Using its own MiXCR run on the PCR reads, TCRdb lists one record per CDR3 protein. The data contain 900,000 or so distinct CDR3 sequences, approximately 15% of them singletons. The source was PBMCs, mostly from graft donor cells, collected 360 days after TCRalphabeta/CD19-depleted stem cell transplant. The sequence came from a male patient aged 10 to 17 who had a stem cell transplant for acute lymphoblastic leukemia, so the T cells may come from the graft donor. The chain uses TRBV5-1 and TRBJ1-5; 7 nucleotides line up with TRBD1. CDR3 nucleotides: TGCGCCAGCAGCATGACAGGGAACAATCAGCCCCAGCATTTT. Protein product: CASSMTGNNQPQHF.